This entry describes one TCR beta chain. This record belongs to a study of blood T cell repertoires in COVID-19. The overall study: In each case, the material was cDNA or gDNA derived from T cells, B-cell-depleted T cells, or PBMCs.

As handled by the study authors: Amplified reference gene primers provided the basis for estimating nucleated cell counts. Data came from immunoSEQ multiplex PCR; TCRdb stores just in-frame clones and leaves some out. D and trimming come from the DNA, and the V and J calls and clone size come from that table. Of 60,000 or so clones listed, roughly 74% are singletons. This CDR3 is built from 16 residues. Trimming removed 7 bases from V and 5 bases from J, with 20 bases in between. Germline values: CDR1 SGHTA, CDR2 FQGNSA. The V and J genes are TRBV7-2 and TRBJ2-2; perhaps TRBD2 as D (6 bases). This TCR was recovered from a woman of 80 years or more with acute or convalescent COVID-19. The source material was peripheral blood. CDR3 protein: CASTLVGGTGTGELFF. DNA of the CDR3: TGTGCCAGCACCCTGGTGGGCGGGACGGGGACCGGGGAGCTGTTTTTT.